One sample yielded the 13 T cell receptor beta chains listed below, sequenced in a study of shared clonotypes between healthy human individuals. Libraries were prepared by immunoSEQ multiplex PCR; TCRdb keeps only in-frame clonotypes and omits some of them. The sample lists 2 million to 2.5 million clones, approximately 96% seen once, with around 0.13% in the top ten. The material sequenced was naive CD4+ T cells sorted from blood. Subset noted: CD45RA+ positively selected. These receptors originate from a man aged 18 to 30 in good health.

The genes are TRBV10-2 and TRBJ1-2; D unresolved. The CDR3 has 15 residues. Trimming removed 4 bases at V and 7 bases at J, with 19 bases between. Germline-derived CDR1 and CDR2 are WSHSY and SAAADI. Here the CDR3 reads CASSVEYGSGGGYTF. The CDR3 DNA reads as TGCGCCAGCAGTGTAGAATATGGGTCCGGCGGTGGCTACACCTTC.

The chain carries TRBV18 and TRBJ2-7; D is possibly TRBD1 (6 bases). Trimming removed 4 bases at V and 5 bases at J, with 12 bases between. From germline, CDR1 is KGHSH and CDR2 LQKENI. This CDR3 region has 13 residues. The CDR3 loop reads CASSLQGRNEQYF. The CDR3 DNA reads TGTGCCAGCTCACTACAGGGTCGGAACGAGCAGTACTTC.

This rearrangement joins TRBV25-1 to TRBJ2-7; D ambiguous. Germline V gene lookup returns CDR1 MGHDK and CDR2 SYGVNS. CDR3 length: 15 residues. V was pared by 1 base and J by 1 base, with 11 bases between. CDR3 nucleotides: TGTGCCAGCAGTGAATGGGCAGACAAATCCTACGAGCAGTACTTC. Its protein product is CASSEWADKSYEQYF.

The chain links TRBV30 to TRBJ1-1, with no clear D. The CDR3 loop spans 14 amino acids. Germline CDR1 GTSNPN, CDR2 SVGIG (reference sequence). V dropped 1 base and J dropped 0 bases, with 9 bases sitting between them. CDR3 sequence (DNA): TGTGCCTGGAGTGAGACACCGGTGAACACTGAAGCTTTCTTT. Translation: CAWSETPVNTEAFF.

For this clone: Germline is not matched at one junction end, which may reflect a read error. J is TRBJ2-5 and V is TRBV7-7; 12 bases map to TRBD2. Germline lookup yields CDR1 SSHAT and CDR2 FNYEAQ (reference sequence). This CDR3 is 18 amino acids long. Here the CDR3 reads CASSLGIWTSGNYETQYF. The DNA of the CDR3 is TGTGCTAGCAGCTTAGGCATTTGGACTAGCGGGAACTATGAGACCCAGTACTTC.

The chain recombines TRBV6-1 with TRBJ1-1, with TRBD1 matching over 7 bases. The trim removed 10 bases at V and 0 bases at J, leaving 5 bases unmatched. Per germline, CDR1 MNHNS and CDR2 SASEGT. The CDR3 is 13 amino acids. CDR3 residues: CATGQALNTEAFF. CDR3 DNA sequence: TGTGCCACCGGACAGGCCTTGAACACTGAAGCTTTCTTT.

About this clone itself: Distinct nucleotide sequences in the sample also encode this CDR3. The chain links TRBV7-3 to TRBJ2-7; D ambiguous. This CDR3 region has 12 residues. Germline V CDR1 and CDR2: SGHTA, FQGTGA. Trimming shortened V by 4 bases and J by 4 bases, and 8 bases separated the two germline ends. The CDR3 here is CASSSDGYEQYF. CDR3 nucleotides: TGTGCCAGCAGCTCGGACGGTTACGAGCAGTACTTC. The complete variable domain, with remaining parts taken from reference TRBV7-3 and TRBJ2-7, reads GAGVSQTPSNKVTEKGKYVELRCDPISGHTALYWYRQSLGQGPEFLIYFQGTGAADDSGLPNDRFFAVRPEGSVSTLKIQRTERGDSAVYLCASSSDGYEQYFGPGTRLTVT.

The chain recombines TRBV27 with TRBJ1-5, with a possible D match to TRBD1 (5 bases). V gave up 8 bases and J gave up 5 bases, with 13 bases separating them. CDR1 is MNHEY and CDR2 is SMNVEV in the germline V gene (reference sequence). The CDR3 sequence is 13 residues long. The CDR3 DNA is TGTGCCAGCTCCCTCGGGGGGGATCAGCCCCAGCATTTT. Residues: CASSLGGDQPQHF.

This rearrangement joins TRBV18 to TRBJ2-1; possible D gene TRBD1, 6 bases. The V and J ends lost 6 bases and 8 bases respectively, with 14 bases between them. CDR3 size: 13 residues. From germline, CDR1 is KGHSH and CDR2 LQKENI. CDR3 region: CASSTGLTDEQFF. The CDR3 nucleotides read TGTGCCAGCTCTACAGGGCTGACGGATGAGCAGTTCTTC.

There are a few counts of this clone. This same CDR3 is encoded by further DNA sequences in the sample. The chain is built from TRBV5-1 and TRBJ1-1, with D uncertain. The CDR3 runs 14 residues. Deletions cut 0 bases from V and 0 bases from J, with 6 bases between. Germline V gene data show CDR1 as SGHRS and CDR2 as YFSETQ. In DNA, the CDR3 is TGCGCCAGCAGCTTGGAACAGATGAACACTGAAGCTTTCTTT. Amino acid sequence: CASSLEQMNTEAFF.

The chain combines TRBV30 with TRBJ2-7; 15 bases are shared with TRBD2. CDR1 is GTSNPN, CDR2 SVGIG, per germline (reference sequence). The CDR3 loop spans 13 amino acids. The DNA of the CDR3 is TGTGCTTGGGGACTAGCGGGAGGAAACGAGCAGTACTTC. Encoded protein: CAWGLAGGNEQYF. The whole variable domain, remainder taken from reference TRBV30 and TRBJ2-7, is SQTIHQWPATLVQPVGSPLSLECTVEGTSNPNLYWYRQAAGRGLQLLFYSVGIGQISSEVPQNLSASRPQDRQFILSSKKLLLSDSGFYLCAWGLAGGNEQYFGPGTRLTVT.

This chain links TRBV5-8 with TRBJ2-3; TRBD2 aligns across 9 bases. V was clipped by 3 bases and J by 2 bases; unmatched bases: 7. The CDR3 is 16 amino acids. Germline V gene data show CDR1 as SGHTS and CDR2 as YDEGEE. The CDR3 loop is CASSWAGTSSTDTQYF. In nucleotides, the CDR3 is TGTGCCAGCAGCTGGGCCGGGACTAGCTCCACAGATACGCAGTATTTT.

This chain links TRBV6-1 with TRBJ2-6, with 7 bases fitting TRBD1. Germline-derived CDR1 and CDR2 are MNHNS and SASEGT. The CDR3 is 15 amino acids. Trimming at V came to 5 bases and at J to 4 bases, leaving 5 bases not matched to a gene. CDR3 nucleotide sequence: TGTGCCAGCAGTCTACAGGGGACCGGGGCCAACGTCCTGACTTTC. Translation: CASSLQGTGANVLTF.